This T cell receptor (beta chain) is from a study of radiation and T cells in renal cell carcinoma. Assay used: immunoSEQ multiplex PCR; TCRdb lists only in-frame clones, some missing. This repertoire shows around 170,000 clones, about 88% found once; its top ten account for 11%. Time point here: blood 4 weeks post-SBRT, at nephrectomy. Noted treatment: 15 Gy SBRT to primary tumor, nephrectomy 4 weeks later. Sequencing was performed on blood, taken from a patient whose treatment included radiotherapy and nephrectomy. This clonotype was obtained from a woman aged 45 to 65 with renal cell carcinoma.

Here the CDR3 reads CASSMTVRGQPQHF. DNA for the CDR3: TGTGCCAGTAGTATGACAGTGAGGGGCCAGCCCCAGCATTTT. The gene calls are TRBV19 and TRBJ1-5; D perhaps matches TRBD1 (5 bases). The CDR3 is 14 amino acids. V was shortened by 3 bases and J by 7 bases, with 13 bases between the two germline ends. Germline V gene lookup returns CDR1 LNHDA and CDR2 SQIVND (reference sequence).